Listed here are 27 T cell receptor beta chains from one sample, sequenced in a study of STAT3 mutations in large granular lymphocyte leukemia. Their cognate antigens are unknown. Study-wide results and caveats: Every T-cell large granular lymphocyte leukemia patient had at least one immunodominant TCR beta clonotype.

Produced via immunoSEQ multiplex PCR; TCRdb's table is partial and in-frame only. This table holds 6,000 or so clones, roughly 34% found once. Sequencing was done on a sample of peripheral blood mononuclear cells. These receptors were taken from a woman aged 35 to 49 with T-cell large granular lymphocyte leukemia. Some clones in this sample may be carry-over from other donors' samples.

The rearrangement links TRBV6-6 to TRBJ2-1; 7 bases agree with TRBD2. The germline V gene encodes CDR1 MNHNY and CDR2 SVGAGI (reference sequence). The CDR3 has 15 residues. J was trimmed by 8 bases and V by 0 bases; bases with no gene match: 7. CDR3 sequence (DNA): TGTGCCAGCAGTTACTCCAGACTAGCCGCAGATGAGCAGTTCTTC. Translation: CASSYSRLAADEQFF.

The chain couples TRBV19 to TRBJ1-2; D not resolved. V was pared by 4 bases and J by 2 bases, with 8 bases between. Per germline, CDR1 LNHDA and CDR2 SQIVND (reference sequence). The CDR3 totals 13 residues. DNA of the CDR3: TGTGCCAGTAGTACCCACAACAACTATGGCTACACCTTC. This encodes CASSTHNNYGYTF.

This clone was seen more than once but under ten times. CDR3 in amino acids: CASSIQETQYF. The CDR3 nucleotides read TGCGCCAGCAGCATCCAAGAGACCCAGTACTTC. The rearrangement uses TRBV5-1 and TRBJ2-5, with D hard to call. Germline CDR1 is SGHRS and CDR2 is YFSETQ. The CDR3 has 11 amino acids. V shed 4 bases and J shed 1 base, with 2 bases lying between them. Filled out from reference TRBV5-1 and TRBJ2-5, the complete variable domain reads KAGVTQTPRYLIKTRGQQVTLSCSPISGHRSVSWYQQTPGQGLQFLFEYFSETQRNKGNFPGRFSGRQFSNSRSEMNVSTLELGDSALYLCASSIQETQYFGPGTRLLVL.

The gene calls are TRBV7-9 and TRBJ2-7; D gene ambiguous. Germline V gene lookup returns CDR1 SEHNR and CDR2 FQNEAQ (reference sequence). V lost 2 bases to trimming and J lost 3 bases, with 8 bases between them. The CDR3 is 13 residues long. CDR3: CASSLRASYEQYF. DNA of the CDR3: TGTGCCAGCAGCTTAAGGGCCAGCTACGAGCAGTACTTC.

The rearrangement links TRBV9 to TRBJ1-3, with D perhaps matching TRBD1 (5 bases). Germline CDR1 SGDLS, CDR2 YYNGEE. The V end was cut by 2 bases, the J end by 0 bases, with 9 bases between. This CDR3 region has 15 residues. The CDR3 spells CASSVGDVSGNTIYF. The CDR3 nucleotides read TGTGCCAGCAGCGTGGGGGACGTCTCTGGAAACACCATATATTTT.

Written as DNA, the CDR3 is TGTGCCAGCTCACCGGACGGTCGGTATGGCTACACCTTC. Translating it yields CASSPDGRYGYTF. The V call is TRBV18, the J call TRBJ1-2, with no clear D. This CDR3 is built from 13 residues. V was trimmed by 3 bases and J by 5 bases, leaving 10 bases between them. Germline-derived CDR1 and CDR2 are KGHSH and LQKENI.

This clone has only a few counts. This chain uses TRBV4-1 with TRBJ1-2; D unclear. V gave up 3 bases and J gave up 4 bases, with 15 bases separating them. Per the germline V gene, CDR1 is MGHRA and CDR2 is YSYEKL. This CDR3 has 15 amino acids. CDR3 in DNA: TGCGCCAGCAGCCAGTTGGGATCGGCAAGCTATGGCTACACCTTC. Amino acid sequence: CASSQLGSASYGYTF.

This clone is judged medium-sized. The chain recombines TRBV27 with TRBJ1-2; the D gene is possibly TRBD1 (5 bases). The V end lost 3 bases, the J end lost 8 bases, and 16 bases lay between the germline ends. Looked up from germline, CDR1 is MNHEY and CDR2 is SMNVEV (reference sequence). The CDR3 totals 14 residues. CDR3 DNA sequence: TGTGCCAGCAGTTTTGGGGGTGGGCTCGGGGGCTACACCTTC. This translates into CASSFGGGLGGYTF.

The chain employs TRBV5-1 and TRBJ1-2; 7 bases are shared with TRBD1. V lost 4 bases, J lost 8 bases, and 11 bases stayed unmatched. The germline V gene has CDR1 SGHRS and CDR2 YFSETQ. CDR3 size: 14 residues. The CDR3 DNA is TGCGCCAGCAGCCCGGACAGGAGGGCGGGAGGCTACACCTTC. Encoded protein: CASSPDRRAGGYTF.

Only a few counts were recorded for this clone. The chain recombines TRBV29-1 with TRBJ1-1; D gene unclear. Germline V CDR1 and CDR2: SQVTM, ANQGSEA. Trimming removed 7 bases at V and 6 bases at J, with 12 bases between. The CDR3 loop spans 11 amino acids. The CDR3 reads CSARMGAEAFF. CDR3 coding DNA: TGCAGCGCTAGAATGGGAGCTGAAGCTTTCTTT.

V gene TRBV18 combines with J gene TRBJ1-2, with D hard to call. Germline CDR1 KGHSH, CDR2 LQKENI. V was trimmed by 2 bases and J by 6 bases, leaving 10 bases between them. The CDR3 is made up of 13 amino acids. The CDR3 DNA reads as TGTGCCAGCTCACCAAGGTTCGAGGATGGCTACACCTTC. Its translation: CASSPRFEDGYTF. The full variable domain, in which reference TRBV18 and TRBJ1-2 provide the parts outside the CDR3, is NAGVMQNPRHLVRRRGQEARLRCSPMKGHSHVYWYRQLPEEGLKFMVYLQKENIIDESGMPKERFSAEFPKEGPSILRIQQVVRGDSAAYFCASSPRFEDGYTFGSGTRLTVV.

This clone was detected a few times. This chain joins TRBV25-1 and TRBJ2-7; D possibly uses TRBD1 or TRBD2 (5 bases each). Germline loops: CDR1 MGHDK, CDR2 SYGVNS. The CDR3 covers 13 residues. The ends were cut back, 8 bases at V and 6 bases at J, with 17 bases in the middle. CDR3 coding DNA: TGTGCCAGCCGGGGTGGGGGAGCCGGCGAGCAGTACTTC. This encodes CASRGGGAGEQYF.

V is TRBV11-2 and J is TRBJ2-5; D uncertain. Germline V CDR1 and CDR2: SGHAT, FQNNGV. The CDR3 is 14 residues long. Trimming removed 5 bases at V and 0 bases at J, with 10 bases between. Written as DNA, the CDR3 is TGTGCCAGCAGCCCCGCCCCGTACCAAGAGACCCAGTACTTC. It specifies CASSPAPYQETQYF.

CDR3 nucleotide sequence: TGTGCCAGCAGCGTGTTGCCTTTAGGGTTGGGAGACGAGCAGTACTTC. Translated: CASSVLPLGLGDEQYF. The chain joins TRBV9 to TRBJ2-7; possible D gene TRBD2, 5 bases. V lost 2 bases to trimming and J lost 5 bases, with 20 bases between them. The CDR3 loop spans 16 amino acids. Germline lookup yields CDR1 SGDLS and CDR2 YYNGEE.

This chain connects TRBV9 to TRBJ2-3; 10 nucleotides align to TRBD2. There are 16 residues in the CDR3. Germline-derived CDR1 and CDR2 are SGDLS and YYNGEE. V lost 1 base and J lost 4; bases outside the gene matches: 6. The CDR3 loop reads CASSVRASGSADTQYF. The DNA for the CDR3 is TGTGCCAGCAGCGTAAGGGCTAGCGGGAGTGCAGATACGCAGTATTTT.

This clone has just a few counts. The V gene is TRBV6-5, the J gene TRBJ2-7; tentatively, D is TRBD1 or TRBD2 (5 bases each). The V and J ends lost 5 bases and 2 bases respectively, with 13 bases between them. Germline V gene lookup returns CDR1 MNHEY and CDR2 SVGAGI. CDR3 size: 14 residues. This chain's CDR3 is CASSLGTVTYEQYF. CDR3 nucleotides: TGTGCCAGCAGTCTAGGGACGGTTACCTACGAGCAGTACTTC.

V and J are TRBV4-1 and TRBJ2-2; D is unresolved. Trimming took 3 bases from V and 2 from J, leaving 7 bases between them. CDR3 length equals 14 residues. CDR1 MGHRA and CDR2 YSYEKL come from the germline V gene. The CDR3 nucleotides read TGCGCCAGCAGCCACCAGGAAAACACCGGGGAGCTGTTTTTT. This sequence encodes CASSHQENTGELFF.

The V and J genes are TRBV28 and TRBJ2-7; D is possibly TRBD2 (6 bases). Trimming left V 5 bases short and J 3 bases short, with 20 bases between. This CDR3 has 16 amino acids. Germline CDR1 is MDHEN and CDR2 is SYDVKM. CDR3: CASSTGSAGSVYEQYF. The CDR3 DNA reads as TGTGCCAGCAGTACCGGGAGCGCCGGGTCAGTCTACGAGCAGTACTTC.

The gene calls are TRBV9 and TRBJ1-1; D possibly corresponds to TRBD1 (6 bases). The CDR3 consists of 13 residues. The germline gives CDR1 SGDLS, CDR2 YYNGEE. V was shortened by 3 bases and J by 1 base, with 7 bases between the two germline ends. CDR3 nucleotide sequence: TGTGCCAGCAGCGAGACAGGGAACACTGAAGCTTTCTTT. Protein product: CASSETGNTEAFF. Variable domain in full (rest from reference TRBV9 and TRBJ1-1): DSGVTQTPKHLITATGQRVTLRCSPRSGDLSVYWYQQSLDQGLQFLIQYYNGEERAKGNILERFSAQQFPDLHSELNLSSLELGDSALYFCASSETGNTEAFFGQGTRLTVV.

The V and J genes are TRBV6-1 and TRBJ2-1; 10 bases agree with TRBD1. V gave up 6 bases and J gave up 8 bases; unmatched junction bases: 10. This CDR3 is 15 amino acids long. Per the germline V gene, CDR1 is MNHNS and CDR2 is SASEGT. The DNA for the CDR3 is TGTGCCAGCAGCGGAGGAGGGACAGGGGAGTATGAGCAGTTCTTC. This translates into CASSGGGTGEYEQFF.

The CDR3: CASSLADRLRAETQYF. The CDR3 nucleotides are TGTGCCAGCAGCTTAGCAGACCGTTTGCGGGCAGAGACCCAGTACTTC. J is TRBJ2-5 and V is TRBV7-9; possible D gene TRBD2, 5 bases. V was pared by 0 bases and J by 4 bases, with 15 bases between. This CDR3 is 16 amino acids long. Germline values: CDR1 SEHNR, CDR2 FQNEAQ (reference sequence).

The chain employs TRBV5-6 and TRBJ2-6; 9 bases match TRBD1. CDR1 SGHDT and CDR2 YYEEEE come from the germline V gene. The CDR3 is 16 residues long. The V gene end was trimmed by 3 bases and the J gene end by 3 bases; junction bases not matched to a gene: 4. This chain's CDR3 is CASSSGTGYGANVLTF. The CDR3 coding sequence is TGTGCCAGCAGCTCCGGGACAGGGTATGGGGCCAACGTCCTGACTTTC.

The count of this clone is one. The gene calls are TRBV11-2 and TRBJ1-5; D might be TRBD1 (5 bases). This CDR3 is 12 amino acids long. The V gene's germline CDR1 is SGHAT and CDR2 FQNNGV. V lost 5 bases and J lost 4, with 6 bases in between. The CDR3 DNA reads as TGTGCCAGCAGCCAGGGTAATCAGCCCCAGCATTTT. Its translation: CASSQGNQPQHF.

This clone showed up just a few times. V gene TRBV4-3 combines with J gene TRBJ2-7; D is perhaps TRBD1 or TRBD2 (5 bases each). Germline V lookup: CDR1 LGHNA, CDR2 YSLEER. CDR3 length: 17 residues. V dropped 4 bases and J dropped 6 bases, with 25 bases sitting between them. The CDR3 bases are TGCGCCAGCAGCCCCGCTTCGGCGGGCGTCAGGGCTGGCGAGCAGTACTTC. This translates into CASSPASAGVRAGEQYF.

The CDR3 DNA is TGCGCCAGCACCGAACAGGGACAGGGGCGCGAGCAGTACTTC. Its protein product is CASTEQGQGREQYF. This sequence joins TRBV5-1 and TRBJ2-7; 10 bases align to TRBD1. V shed 6 bases and J 6 bases; nucleotides not matched to a gene: 9. The CDR3 runs 14 residues. CDR1 SGHRS and CDR2 YFSETQ come from the germline V gene.

This clone was picked up a small number of times. This chain links TRBV27 with TRBJ2-3; D call uncertain. Trimming shortened V by 6 bases and J by 5 bases, and 18 bases separated the two germline ends. The CDR3 totals 15 residues. Germline V CDR1 and CDR2: MNHEY, SMNVEV (reference sequence). This chain's CDR3 is CASRWAGLVGDTQYF. The CDR3 bases are TGTGCCAGCAGATGGGCCGGGTTAGTCGGAGATACGCAGTATTTT.

This clone was counted between two and nine times. The V call is TRBV6-6, the J call TRBJ2-7; D is possibly TRBD2 (7 bases). CDR3 length: 15 amino acids. Trimming stripped 4 bases from V and 0 bases from J, with 13 bases between. CDR1 is MNHNY and CDR2 is SVGAGI in the germline V gene (reference sequence). The CDR3 DNA reads as TGTGCCAGCAGTTTAGTCGGGGGGCTCTCCTACGAGCAGTACTTC. Its translation: CASSLVGGLSYEQYF.